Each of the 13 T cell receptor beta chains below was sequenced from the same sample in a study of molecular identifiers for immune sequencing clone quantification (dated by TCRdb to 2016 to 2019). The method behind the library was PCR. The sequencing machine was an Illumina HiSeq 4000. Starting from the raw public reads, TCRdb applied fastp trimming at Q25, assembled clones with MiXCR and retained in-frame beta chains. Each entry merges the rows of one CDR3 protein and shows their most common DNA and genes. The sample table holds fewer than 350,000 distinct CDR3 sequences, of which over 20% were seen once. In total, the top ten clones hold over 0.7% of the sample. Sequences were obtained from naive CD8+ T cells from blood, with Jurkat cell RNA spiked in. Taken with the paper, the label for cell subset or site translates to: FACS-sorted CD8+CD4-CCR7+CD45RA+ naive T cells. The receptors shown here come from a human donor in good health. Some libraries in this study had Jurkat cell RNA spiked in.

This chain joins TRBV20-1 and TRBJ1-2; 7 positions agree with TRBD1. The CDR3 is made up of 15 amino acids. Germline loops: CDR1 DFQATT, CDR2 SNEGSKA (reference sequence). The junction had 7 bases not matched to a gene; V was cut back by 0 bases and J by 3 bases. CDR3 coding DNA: TGCAGTGCTAGAGATGTGACAGGGAATGACTATGGCTACACCTTC. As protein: CSARDVTGNDYGYTF.

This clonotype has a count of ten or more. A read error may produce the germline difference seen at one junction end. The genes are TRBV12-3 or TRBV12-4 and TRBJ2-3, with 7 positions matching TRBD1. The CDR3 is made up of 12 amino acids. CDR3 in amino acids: CASRDGTATIAF. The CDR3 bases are TGTGCCAGCAGAGACGGGACAGCCACTATAGCCTTT.

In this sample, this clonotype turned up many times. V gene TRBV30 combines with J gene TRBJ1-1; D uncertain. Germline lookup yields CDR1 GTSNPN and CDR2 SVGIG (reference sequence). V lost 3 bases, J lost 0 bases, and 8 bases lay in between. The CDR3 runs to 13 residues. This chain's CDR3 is CAWRLIMNTEAFF. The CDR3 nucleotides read TGTGCCTGGAGATTGATCATGAACACTGAAGCTTTCTTT.

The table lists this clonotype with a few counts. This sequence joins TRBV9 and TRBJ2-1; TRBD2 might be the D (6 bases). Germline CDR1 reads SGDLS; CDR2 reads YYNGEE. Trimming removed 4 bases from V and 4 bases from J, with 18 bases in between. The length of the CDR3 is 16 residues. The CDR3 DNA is TGTGCCAGCAGCCCAGGTGCGGGAAGGATTTACAATGAGCAGTTCTTC. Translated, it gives CASSPGAGRIYNEQFF. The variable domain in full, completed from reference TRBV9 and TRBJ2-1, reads DSGVTQTPKHLITATGQRVTLRCSPRSGDLSVYWYQQSLDQGLQFLIQYYNGEERAKGNILERFSAQQFPDLHSELNLSSLELGDSALYFCASSPGAGRIYNEQFFGPGTRLTVL.

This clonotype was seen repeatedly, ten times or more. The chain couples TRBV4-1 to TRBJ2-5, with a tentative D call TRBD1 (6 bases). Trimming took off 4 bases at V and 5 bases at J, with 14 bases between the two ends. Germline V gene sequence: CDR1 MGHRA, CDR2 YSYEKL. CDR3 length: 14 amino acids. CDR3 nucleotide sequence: TGCGCCAGCAGCCTCTCTGGGGGCCATGAGACCCAGTACTTC. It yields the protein CASSLSGGHETQYF.

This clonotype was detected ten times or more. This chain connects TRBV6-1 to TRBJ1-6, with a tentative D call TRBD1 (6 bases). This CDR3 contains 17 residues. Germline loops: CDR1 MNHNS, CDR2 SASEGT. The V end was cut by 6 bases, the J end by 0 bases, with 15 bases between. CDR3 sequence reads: CASSGVLQGSYNSPLHF. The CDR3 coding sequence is TGTGCCAGCAGCGGGGTCCTACAGGGCTCCTATAATTCACCCCTCCACTTT.

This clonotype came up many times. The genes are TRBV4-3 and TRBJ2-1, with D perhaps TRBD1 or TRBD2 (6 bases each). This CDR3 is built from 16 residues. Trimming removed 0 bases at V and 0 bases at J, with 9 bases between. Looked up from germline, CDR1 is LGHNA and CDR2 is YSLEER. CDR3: CASSQDRGGSYNEQFF. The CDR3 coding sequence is TGCGCCAGCAGCCAAGACAGGGGAGGCTCCTACAATGAGCAGTTCTTC.

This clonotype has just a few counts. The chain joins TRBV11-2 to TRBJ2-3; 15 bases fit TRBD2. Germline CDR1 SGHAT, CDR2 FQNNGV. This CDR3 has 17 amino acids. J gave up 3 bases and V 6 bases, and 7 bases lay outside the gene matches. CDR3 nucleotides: TGTGCCAGCAGATCCGGGACTAGCGGGAGGTATACAGATACGCAGTATTTT. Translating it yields CASRSGTSGRYTDTQYF.

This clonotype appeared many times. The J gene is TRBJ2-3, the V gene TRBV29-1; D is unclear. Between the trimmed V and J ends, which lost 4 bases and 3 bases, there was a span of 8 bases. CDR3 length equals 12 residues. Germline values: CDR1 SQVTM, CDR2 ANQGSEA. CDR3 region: CSVADLTDTQYF. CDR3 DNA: TGCAGCGTTGCGGACCTTACAGATACGCAGTATTTT.

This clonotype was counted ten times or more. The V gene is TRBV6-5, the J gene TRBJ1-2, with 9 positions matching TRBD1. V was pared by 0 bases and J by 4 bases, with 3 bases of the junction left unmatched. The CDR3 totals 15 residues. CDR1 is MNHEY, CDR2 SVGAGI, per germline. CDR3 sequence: CASSYSIQGAYGYTF. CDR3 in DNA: TGTGCCAGCAGTTACTCGATACAGGGGGCCTATGGCTACACCTTC.

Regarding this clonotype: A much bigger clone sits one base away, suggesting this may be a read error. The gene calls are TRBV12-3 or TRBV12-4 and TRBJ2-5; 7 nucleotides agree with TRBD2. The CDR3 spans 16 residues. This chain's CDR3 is CDSTSFVSGGKSPQYF. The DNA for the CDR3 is TGTGACAGCACCTCGTTTGTATCGGGGGGTAAGAGTCCCCAGTACTTC.

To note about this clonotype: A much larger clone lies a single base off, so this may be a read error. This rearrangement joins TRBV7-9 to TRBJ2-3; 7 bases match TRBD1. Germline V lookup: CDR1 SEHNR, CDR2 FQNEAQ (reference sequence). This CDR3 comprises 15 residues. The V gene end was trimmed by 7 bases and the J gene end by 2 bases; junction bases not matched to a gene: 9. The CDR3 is CASTPPGQNTDTQYF. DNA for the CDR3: TGTGCCAGCACGCCCCCGGGACAGAACACAGATACGCAGTATTTT.

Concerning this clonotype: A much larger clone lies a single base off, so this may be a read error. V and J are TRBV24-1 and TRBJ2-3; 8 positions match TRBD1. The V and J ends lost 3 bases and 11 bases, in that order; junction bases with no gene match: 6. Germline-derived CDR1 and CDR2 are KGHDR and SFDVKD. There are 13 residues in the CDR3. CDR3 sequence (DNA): TGTGCCACCAGTGATCTAGGGACAGGCCTGCAGTATTTT. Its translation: CATSDLGTGLQYF.